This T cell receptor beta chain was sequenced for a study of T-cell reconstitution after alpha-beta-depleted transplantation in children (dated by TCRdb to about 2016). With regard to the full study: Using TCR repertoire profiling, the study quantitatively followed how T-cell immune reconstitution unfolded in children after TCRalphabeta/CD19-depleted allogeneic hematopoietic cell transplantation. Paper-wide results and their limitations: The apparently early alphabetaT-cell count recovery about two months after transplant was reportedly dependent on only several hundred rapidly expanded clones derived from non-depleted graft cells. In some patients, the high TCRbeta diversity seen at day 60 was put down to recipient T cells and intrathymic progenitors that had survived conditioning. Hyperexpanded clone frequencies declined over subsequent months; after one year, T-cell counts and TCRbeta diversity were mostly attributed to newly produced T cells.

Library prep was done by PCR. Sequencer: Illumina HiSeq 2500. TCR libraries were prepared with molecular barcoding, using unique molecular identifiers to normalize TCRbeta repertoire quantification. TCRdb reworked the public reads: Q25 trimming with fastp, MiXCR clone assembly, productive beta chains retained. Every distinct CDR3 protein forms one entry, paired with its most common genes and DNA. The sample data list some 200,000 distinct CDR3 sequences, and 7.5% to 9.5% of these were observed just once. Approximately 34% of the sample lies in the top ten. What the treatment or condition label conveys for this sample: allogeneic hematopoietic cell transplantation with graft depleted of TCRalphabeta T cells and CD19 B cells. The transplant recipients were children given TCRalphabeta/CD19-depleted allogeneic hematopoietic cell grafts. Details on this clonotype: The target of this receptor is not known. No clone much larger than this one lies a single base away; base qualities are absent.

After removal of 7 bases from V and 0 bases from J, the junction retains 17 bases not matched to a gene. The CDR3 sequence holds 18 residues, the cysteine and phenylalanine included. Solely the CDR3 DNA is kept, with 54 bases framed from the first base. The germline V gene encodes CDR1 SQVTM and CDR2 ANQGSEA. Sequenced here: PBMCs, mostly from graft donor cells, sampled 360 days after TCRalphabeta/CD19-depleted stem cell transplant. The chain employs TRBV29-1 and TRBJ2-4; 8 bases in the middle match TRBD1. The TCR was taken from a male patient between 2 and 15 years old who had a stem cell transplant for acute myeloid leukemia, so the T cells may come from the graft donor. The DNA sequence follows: TGCAGCGCCTCATCGGGGACAGGCCTAACCCTAGCCAAAAACATTCAGTACTTC. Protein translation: CSASSGTGLTLAKNIQYF.